The rows below give T cell receptor beta chains drawn from one sample of a study of OX40 agonist ivuxolimab in advanced cancers. TCRdb keeps only in-frame clones here, not all; method: immunoSEQ multiplex PCR. The table has tens of thousands of clones, around 85% seen once. The sequencing here drew on CD4+ or CD8+ T cells sorted from blood, taken in a trial of the OX40 agonist ivuxolimab. These receptors were collected from an adult with an advanced solid tumor such as melanoma, head and neck, liver or kidney cancer. Each CDR3 is given with its conserved first and last residue. The order of the fields is clone size, J gene, D gene, V gene, CDR3 DNA, CDR3 protein. D genes are given only for firm matches. Clone size, where shown, is once, few, many, or a class for clones that have expanded.

clone_size: .; j_call: TRBJ2-2; d_call: .; v_call: TRBV9; cdr3_nt: TGTGCCAGCAGCGTAGAACTTCTTTCCGGGGAGCTGTTTTTT; cdr3_aa: CASSVELLSGELFF
clone_size: .; j_call: TRBJ2-5; d_call: TRBD1; v_call: TRBV4-1; cdr3_nt: TGCGCCAGCAGCCCATACGGGACAGAAGAGACCCAGTACTTC; cdr3_aa: CASSPYGTEETQYF
clone_size: .; j_call: TRBJ1-1; d_call: TRBD1; v_call: TRBV2; cdr3_nt: TGTGCCAGCAGTGATGCGACAGGGGGCCCTGAAGCTTTCTTT; cdr3_aa: CASSDATGGPEAFF
clone_size: .; j_call: TRBJ1-2; d_call: .; v_call: TRBV11-1; cdr3_nt: TGTGCCAGCAGCCCAGGACAGTATGGCTACACCTTC; cdr3_aa: CASSPGQYGYTF
clone_size: once; j_call: TRBJ1-2; d_call: TRBD1; v_call: TRBV9; cdr3_nt: TGTGCCAGCAGCCTCCGACAGGGAGTCGGCTACACCTTC; cdr3_aa: CASSLRQGVGYTF
clone_size: .; j_call: TRBJ2-1; d_call: TRBD2; v_call: TRBV5-1; cdr3_nt: TGCGCCAGCAGCGTAGCGGGGGGGTACAATGAGCAGTTCTTC; cdr3_aa: CASSVAGGYNEQFF
clone_size: .; j_call: TRBJ2-2; d_call: TRBD1; v_call: TRBV9; cdr3_nt: TGTGCCAGCAGCATCAAGGGGACAGCGAACACCGGGGAGCTGTTTTTT; cdr3_aa: CASSIKGTANTGELFF
clone_size: .; j_call: TRBJ2-6; d_call: .; v_call: TRBV19; cdr3_nt: TGTGCCAGTAGTATGATACAGGGTAGCGGGGCCAACGTCCTGACTTTC; cdr3_aa: CASSMIQGSGANVLTF
clone_size: .; j_call: TRBJ1-1; d_call: .; v_call: TRBV4-3; cdr3_nt: TGCGCCAGCAGCCAAGATAAACGGGATTGGCAGGGAGGTTACACTGAAGCTTTCTTT; cdr3_aa: CASSQDKRDWQGGYTEAFF
clone_size: .; j_call: TRBJ2-7; d_call: TRBD1; v_call: TRBV29-1; cdr3_nt: TGCAGCGGACGGACAGGGTACGAGCAGTACTTC; cdr3_aa: CSGRTGYEQYF
clone_size: .; j_call: TRBJ2-3; d_call: .; v_call: TRBV4-2; cdr3_nt: TGTGCCAGCAGCCAAGAGGCCAGGGAGGTGGATACGCAGTATTTT; cdr3_aa: CASSQEAREVDTQYF
clone_size: .; j_call: TRBJ2-2; d_call: .; v_call: TRBV4-2; cdr3_nt: TGTGCCAGCAGCCAAGATCGGCGGACAGAGACCGGGGAGCTGTTTTTT; cdr3_aa: CASSQDRRTETGELFF
clone_size: .; j_call: TRBJ2-5; d_call: .; v_call: TRBV4-3; cdr3_nt: TGCGCCAGCAGCCAAGACCCTAGGGGTGAAGAGACCCAGTACTTC; cdr3_aa: CASSQDPRGEETQYF
clone_size: few; j_call: TRBJ1-5; d_call: .; v_call: TRBV30; cdr3_nt: TGTGCCTGGAGTGCCGAGACAGGCCGGTCGAATCAGCCCCAGCATTTT; cdr3_aa: CAWSAETGRSNQPQHF
clone_size: .; j_call: TRBJ2-5; d_call: .; v_call: TRBV19; cdr3_nt: TGTGCCAGTAGTATAACCCCGGGACACCCCCAAGAGACCCAGTACTTC; cdr3_aa: CASSITPGHPQETQYF
clone_size: .; j_call: TRBJ2-7; d_call: .; v_call: TRBV4-1; cdr3_nt: TGCGCCAGCAGCCAAGGGGTAGGAGGGCCCGGGGCCTACTACGAGCAGTACTTC; cdr3_aa: CASSQGVGGPGAYYEQYF
clone_size: .; j_call: TRBJ1-1; d_call: TRBD1; v_call: TRBV10-3; cdr3_nt: TGTGCCATCAGCCAAGACTCAGGGGGCTGGACTGAAGCTTTCTTT; cdr3_aa: CAISQDSGGWTEAFF
clone_size: .; j_call: TRBJ2-6; d_call: .; v_call: TRBV18; cdr3_nt: TGTGCCAGCTCATCAGTCCGCTCTGGGGCCAACGTCCTGACTTTC; cdr3_aa: CASSSVRSGANVLTF
clone_size: .; j_call: TRBJ2-1; d_call: .; v_call: TRBV30; cdr3_nt: TGTGCCTGGAGTCCCCGCCGGGGCGGTGGAATAGGCAATGAGCAGTTCTTC; cdr3_aa: CAWSPRRGGGIGNEQFF
clone_size: .; j_call: TRBJ2-5; d_call: .; v_call: TRBV10-3; cdr3_nt: TGTGCCATCAGTGCGGGGGGCCCCCAAGAGACCCAGTACTTC; cdr3_aa: CAISAGGPQETQYF
clone_size: .; j_call: TRBJ2-4; d_call: .; v_call: TRBV6-1; cdr3_nt: TGTGCCAGCAGTGAGGGAGTAGCCAAAAACATTCAGTACTTC; cdr3_aa: CASSEGVAKNIQYF
clone_size: .; j_call: TRBJ2-6; d_call: .; v_call: TRBV18; cdr3_nt: TGTGCCAGCTCAGGTGGGCCTGGGGCCAACGTCCTGACTTTC; cdr3_aa: CASSGGPGANVLTF
clone_size: .; j_call: TRBJ2-1; d_call: .; v_call: TRBV7-8; cdr3_nt: TGTGCCAGCACCCCCAGCAGGCGAGCTGGAGGATGGAATGAGCAGTTCTTC; cdr3_aa: CASTPSRRAGGWNEQFF
clone_size: .; j_call: TRBJ2-5; d_call: .; v_call: TRBV7-2; cdr3_nt: TGTGCCAGCAGCTTAAATCCCAGGCGGGGCGGAGGGACCCAGTACTTC; cdr3_aa: CASSLNPRRGGGTQYF
clone_size: .; j_call: TRBJ1-2; d_call: .; v_call: TRBV21-1; cdr3_nt: TGTGCCAGCAGCAAAGAGGGCGAATCCTTCTATGGCTACACCTTC; cdr3_aa: CASSKEGESFYGYTF
clone_size: .; j_call: TRBJ2-7; d_call: TRBD1; v_call: TRBV18; cdr3_nt: TGTGCCAGCTCACAACTACAGGGGCAACAGTACGAGCAGTACTTC; cdr3_aa: CASSQLQGQQYEQYF
clone_size: .; j_call: TRBJ2-3; d_call: TRBD1; v_call: TRBV19; cdr3_nt: TGTGCCAGTATGCGGACAGGGAGGCCAGATACGCAGTATTTT; cdr3_aa: CASMRTGRPDTQYF
clone_size: .; j_call: TRBJ2-5; d_call: .; v_call: TRBV10-3; cdr3_nt: TGTGCCATCAGTGAGCGGGCCAGAGCGGAGACCCAGTACTTC; cdr3_aa: CAISERARAETQYF
clone_size: medium-sized; j_call: TRBJ1-3; d_call: .; v_call: TRBV19; cdr3_nt: TGTGCCAGTAGTGTACAGGGAGGCTCTGGAAACACCATATATTTT; cdr3_aa: CASSVQGGSGNTIYF
clone_size: .; j_call: TRBJ1-5; d_call: .; v_call: TRBV6-5; cdr3_nt: TGTGCCAGCAGTTTGCAGTTAGGGGATCAGCCCCAGCATTTT; cdr3_aa: CASSLQLGDQPQHF
clone_size: .; j_call: TRBJ2-7; d_call: .; v_call: TRBV13; cdr3_nt: TGTGCCAGCAGCTCAGCGTCTCGGGGGCGCGAGCAGTACTTC; cdr3_aa: CASSSASRGREQYF
clone_size: few; j_call: TRBJ1-1; d_call: .; v_call: TRBV10-3; cdr3_nt: TGTGCCATCAGTCTCAAGGCGGACACTGAAGCTTTCTTT; cdr3_aa: CAISLKADTEAFF
clone_size: .; j_call: TRBJ2-3; d_call: .; v_call: TRBV6-5; cdr3_nt: TGTGCCAGCAGTTTCCAGGCTAGCACAGATACGCAGTATTTT; cdr3_aa: CASSFQASTDTQYF
clone_size: .; j_call: TRBJ2-2; d_call: .; v_call: TRBV9; cdr3_nt: TGTGCCAGCAGCGAACGGGGCCAACCCTTCACCGGGGAGCTGTTTTTT; cdr3_aa: CASSERGQPFTGELFF
clone_size: .; j_call: TRBJ2-5; d_call: .; v_call: TRBV7-9; cdr3_nt: TGTGCCAGCAGCTTGGCTACTAGTTTACAAGAGACCCAGTACTTC; cdr3_aa: CASSLATSLQETQYF
clone_size: .; j_call: TRBJ2-1; d_call: TRBD2; v_call: TRBV10-3; cdr3_nt: TGTGCCATCAGTGAGTCGGAGCAGGGTTGGCCCGGGACTAGCGGGCGGAATGAGCAGTTCTTC; cdr3_aa: CAISESEQGWPGTSGRNEQFF
clone_size: once; j_call: TRBJ2-7; d_call: TRBD1; v_call: TRBV9; cdr3_nt: TGTGCCAGCAGCGCGGACAGGGGGGTCTACGAGCAGTACTTC; cdr3_aa: CASSADRGVYEQYF
clone_size: .; j_call: TRBJ2-7; d_call: .; v_call: TRBV6-5; cdr3_nt: TGTGCCAGCAGTATTCAGGGAGGACACGAGCAGTACTTC; cdr3_aa: CASSIQGGHEQYF
clone_size: .; j_call: TRBJ2-2; d_call: .; v_call: TRBV10-3; cdr3_nt: TGTGCCATCACCGACAGGAACACCGGGGAGCTGTTTTTT; cdr3_aa: CAITDRNTGELFF
clone_size: once; j_call: TRBJ2-1; d_call: TRBD2; v_call: TRBV5-1; cdr3_nt: TGCGCCAGCAGCCTGGGACTAGCGGGAGCAGTGGGTGAGCAGTTCTTC; cdr3_aa: CASSLGLAGAVGEQFF
clone_size: .; j_call: TRBJ2-1; d_call: TRBD1; v_call: TRBV28; cdr3_nt: TGTGCCAGCAGTTGGGGACAGTTCTCCTACAATGAGCAGTTCTTC; cdr3_aa: CASSWGQFSYNEQFF
clone_size: .; j_call: TRBJ1-6; d_call: TRBD1; v_call: TRBV7-6; cdr3_nt: TGTGCCAGCAGCTTGTATCCTCGGGGGACAGGGTATTCACCCCTCCACTTT; cdr3_aa: CASSLYPRGTGYSPLHF
clone_size: .; j_call: TRBJ2-1; d_call: TRBD2; v_call: TRBV5-1; cdr3_nt: TGCGCCAGCAGCTCGGACGGGACTAGCGGGACTGAGCAGTTCTTC; cdr3_aa: CASSSDGTSGTEQFF
clone_size: .; j_call: TRBJ2-3; d_call: TRBD2; v_call: TRBV23-1; cdr3_nt: TGCGCCAGCAGTCAATCGGAGGCTAGCGGGATGTGCACAGATACGCAGTATTTT; cdr3_aa: CASSQSEASGMCTDTQYF
clone_size: .; j_call: TRBJ2-5; d_call: .; v_call: TRBV5-1; cdr3_nt: TGCGCCAGCAGCTCACAGCCACCTGAAGAGACCCAGTACTTC; cdr3_aa: CASSSQPPEETQYF
clone_size: .; j_call: TRBJ2-1; d_call: TRBD2; v_call: TRBV25-1; cdr3_nt: TGTGCCAGCAGCTTTACTAGCGGGAGCCTGGTCTTC; cdr3_aa: CASSFTSGSLVF
clone_size: .; j_call: TRBJ2-7; d_call: .; v_call: TRBV28; cdr3_nt: TGTGCCAGCAGTCCACCCCCCACGTACGAGCAGTACTTC; cdr3_aa: CASSPPPTYEQYF
clone_size: .; j_call: TRBJ1-2; d_call: .; v_call: TRBV9; cdr3_nt: TGTGCCAGCAGCGTAGAGATCAGGGGCGCTGGCTACACCTTC; cdr3_aa: CASSVEIRGAGYTF
clone_size: .; j_call: TRBJ2-7; d_call: TRBD2; v_call: TRBV27; cdr3_nt: TGCCCCCGGGGTAGCGGGATCCTTAACCTCTCCTACGAGCAGTACTTC; cdr3_aa: CPRGSGILNLSYEQYF
clone_size: .; j_call: TRBJ2-3; d_call: .; v_call: TRBV27; cdr3_nt: TGTGCCAGCAGTTTGCTCCCTAGCGCTTATCATTCAGTTACGCAGTATTTT; cdr3_aa: CASSLLPSAYHSVTQYF
clone_size: .; j_call: TRBJ2-7; d_call: .; v_call: TRBV19; cdr3_nt: TGTGCCAGTAGTATCCGCCCACCCTACGAGCAGTACTTC; cdr3_aa: CASSIRPPYEQYF
clone_size: .; j_call: TRBJ2-7; d_call: TRBD2; v_call: TRBV5-1; cdr3_nt: TGCGCCAGCAGCCGAGGGACGGCTAGCGGGTCCTACGAGCAGTACTTC; cdr3_aa: CASSRGTASGSYEQYF
clone_size: .; j_call: TRBJ2-5; d_call: TRBD1; v_call: TRBV5-4; cdr3_nt: TGTGCCAGCAGCCTAAGGACAGGTCCCGTGGAGACCCAGTACTTC; cdr3_aa: CASSLRTGPVETQYF